Following are 24 T cell receptor beta chains from one sample sequenced in a study of response to subunit inactivated influenza vaccine. TCRdb re-analysed the RT-PCR reads in MiXCR, keeping a single row per CDR3 protein. Found here are 500,000 or so distinct CDR3 sequences, roughly 11% of them singletons; the top ten hold roughly 12%. Here the sequenced sample was PBMCs from blood, taken 40 to 50 days after vaccination. The receptors were sampled from a man in his fifties or sixties who received an inactivated influenza vaccine.

This clonotype showed up many times. The junction departs from germline at one end; a sequencing error may be responsible. The rearrangement uses TRBV5-1 and TRBJ2-2; weak D call: TRBD1 (5 bases). Germline-derived CDR1 and CDR2 are SGHRS and YFSETQ. The CDR3 has 14 amino acids. The CDR3 sequence: CASSLGANTGELFF. The CDR3 coding sequence is TGTGCCAGCAGTTTAGGGGCGAACACCGGGGAGCTGTTTTTT.

The chain combines TRBV4-1 with TRBJ1-6; 8 bases agree with TRBD1. From germline, CDR1 is MGHRA and CDR2 YSYEKL. The CDR3 has 16 residues. V dropped 1 base and J dropped 9; count of bases not matched to a gene: 8. In DNA form, the CDR3 reads TGCGCCAGCAGCCAAGCCAAGGACAGGGAACGTTCACCCCTCCACTTT. Translated: CASSQAKDRERSPLHF.

The chain joins TRBV20-1 to TRBJ2-7, with D hard to call. The length of the CDR3 is 12 residues. Trimming took 6 bases from V and 9 from J, leaving 18 bases between them. Per the germline V gene, CDR1 is DFQATT and CDR2 is SNEGSKA (reference sequence). The CDR3 region has the DNA TGCAGTGCCGCCGACACCCCCTTGCGGCAGTACTTC. It translates to CSAADTPLRQYF.

In this sample, this clonotype turned up a few times. This chain links TRBV12-3 or TRBV12-4 with TRBJ2-2; a possible D gene is TRBD1 (5 bases). Trimming removed 3 bases at V and 0 bases at J, with 11 bases between. The CDR3 sequence is 16 residues long. In nucleotides, the CDR3 is TGTGCCAGCAGTTTGGTGGACACCTCGAACACCGGGGAGCTGTTTTTT. The encoded protein is CASSLVDTSNTGELFF.

There are many counts of this clonotype. The chain combines TRBV5-4 with TRBJ2-1; tentatively, D is TRBD2 (6 bases). Germline values: CDR1 SGHNT, CDR2 YYREEE (reference sequence). CDR3 length equals 13 residues. V shed 2 bases and J shed 6 bases, with 9 bases lying between them. The CDR3 coding sequence is TGTGCCAGCAGCTTCGGGGGTTTCAATGAGCAGTTCTTC. This sequence encodes CASSFGGFNEQFF.

The chain couples TRBV24-1 to TRBJ2-1; TRBD1 agrees at 8 bases. CDR1 and CDR2 (germline): KGHDR, SFDVKD. V lost 4 bases and J lost 3; bases outside the gene matches: 7. The CDR3 is 16 residues long. CDR3 in DNA: TGTGCCACCAGTGAGTCGGGACAGGTGGGCTACAATGAGCAGTTCTTC. Protein: CATSESGQVGYNEQFF.

This clonotype was recorded many times. V usage is TRBV12-3 or TRBV12-4 and J usage is TRBJ2-1; D is unclear. V shed 6 bases and J shed 6 bases, with 9 bases lying between them. The length of the CDR3 is 12 residues. CDR3 loop: CASSRSGNEQFF. The CDR3 DNA follows: TGTGCCAGCAGCCGCTCAGGCAATGAGCAGTTCTTC.

CDR3 residues: CASRPGIAYEQYF. In nucleotides, the CDR3 is TGTGCCAGCAGGCCCGGCATAGCCTACGAGCAGTACTTC. This chain uses TRBV12-3 or TRBV12-4 with TRBJ2-7, with D unresolved. The CDR3 spans 13 residues. The V and J ends lost 6 bases and 2 bases respectively, with 11 bases between them.

A few counts support this clonotype. V gene TRBV5-4 combines with J gene TRBJ1-2; a possible D gene is TRBD1 (5 bases). Germline lookup yields CDR1 SGHNT and CDR2 YYREEE (reference sequence). Deletions cut 3 bases from V and 4 bases from J, with 7 bases between. The CDR3 runs 12 residues. CDR3 residues: CASSSTVYGYTF. As DNA, the CDR3 is TGTGCCAGCAGCTCGACAGTCTATGGCTACACCTTC.

This clonotype was seen a handful of times. The V call is TRBV6-1, the J call TRBJ2-6; D is perhaps TRBD1 (6 bases). The CDR3 covers 15 residues. Germline lookup yields CDR1 MNHNS and CDR2 SASEGT. V was cut by 7 bases and J by 4 bases, with 14 bases left in between. The chain's CDR3 is CASTYTGTGANVLTF. Here the CDR3 DNA reads TGTGCCAGCACCTATACAGGGACAGGGGCCAACGTCCTGACTTTC.

This clonotype has more than one count but fewer than ten. This chain uses TRBV29-1 with TRBJ2-3; no definite D call. V lost 3 bases to trimming and J lost 0 bases, with 7 bases between them. The CDR3 runs to 13 residues. CDR1 and CDR2 (germline): SQVTM, ANQGSEA. CDR3 sequence reads: CSVEPRSTDTQYF. CDR3 DNA: TGCAGCGTTGAGCCGAGGAGCACAGATACGCAGTATTTT.

This clonotype occurred many times. The chain combines TRBV4-2 with TRBJ2-6, with 7 bases that match TRBD1. The CDR3 is 17 residues long. In germline, CDR1 is LGHNA, CDR2 YNFKEQ. J lost 0 bases, V lost 4 bases, and 6 bases had no gene match. The CDR3 DNA sequence: TGTGCCAGCAGCCGTGGGGACAGCCTCTCTGGGGCCAACGTCCTGACTTTC. Its translation: CASSRGDSLSGANVLTF.

The rearrangement uses TRBV7-2 and TRBJ1-2; 8 nucleotides agree with TRBD1. This CDR3 is 16 amino acids long. Germline V gene data show CDR1 as SGHTA and CDR2 as FQGNSA. V trimming: 5 bases; J trimming: 5 bases; junction bases outside the gene matches: 13. CDR3 in amino acids: CASSATGTGGPYGYTF. The CDR3 region has the DNA TGTGCCAGCAGCGCAACCGGGACAGGTGGCCCTTATGGCTACACCTTC.

This clonotype was seen at least ten times. The chain recombines TRBV7-8 with TRBJ2-1, with D perhaps matching TRBD2 (6 bases). The V end lost 5 bases, the J end lost 5 bases, and 10 bases lay between the germline ends. The germline gives CDR1 SGHVS, CDR2 FQNEAQ. The CDR3 consists of 13 residues. DNA of the CDR3: TGTGCCAGCAGCCAAGGACTAAACAATGAGCAGTTCTTC. The encoded protein is CASSQGLNNEQFF.

This clonotype was seen more than once but under ten times. This chain connects TRBV7-2 to TRBJ2-7; D ambiguous. Germline CDR1 is SGHTA and CDR2 is FQGNSA. Deletions cut 0 bases from V and 2 bases from J, with 11 bases between. There are 15 residues in the CDR3. The CDR3 protein is CASSLAWSSTYEQYF. The CDR3 nucleotides read TGTGCCAGCAGCTTAGCCTGGAGCAGCACCTACGAGCAGTACTTC.

This clonotype was seen more than once but under ten times. The chain carries TRBV4-3 and TRBJ2-1, with TRBD1 matching over 9 bases. The CDR3 runs 16 residues. The germline CDR1 and CDR2 sequences are LGHNA and YSLEER. With 0 bases clipped from V and 3 bases from J, the junction kept 3 bases outside the gene matches. The CDR3 region is CASSQDQDRGYNEQFF. For the CDR3, the DNA is TGCGCCAGCAGCCAAGACCAGGACAGGGGCTACAATGAGCAGTTCTTC.

This clonotype was counted between two and nine times. The rearrangement uses TRBV5-1 and TRBJ2-3, with 7 bases fitting TRBD2. CDR3 length equals 16 residues. J lost 0 bases, V lost 2 bases, and 6 bases had no gene match. Germline CDR1 and CDR2: SGHRS and YFSETQ. CDR3 loop: CASSLSAAGSTDTQYF. The DNA of the CDR3 is TGCGCCAGCAGCTTATCAGCAGCGGGGAGCACAGATACGCAGTATTTT.

This clonotype has at least ten counts. The rearrangement links TRBV20-1 to TRBJ2-1; TRBD2 agrees at 12 bases. The germline gives CDR1 DFQATT, CDR2 SNEGSKA (reference sequence). This CDR3 is built from 15 residues. Losses at the gene ends were 6 bases for V and 3 bases for J; bases not matched to a gene: 6. The CDR3 DNA sequence: TGCAGTGCGAAACTAGCGGGGGGCCGCTACAATGAGCAGTTCTTC. Encoded protein: CSAKLAGGRYNEQFF.

This clonotype was seen a few times. The gene calls are TRBV11-2 and TRBJ2-5, with TRBD2 matching over 13 bases. Germline V lookup: CDR1 SGHAT, CDR2 FQNNGV. V was clipped by 5 bases and J by 4 bases; unmatched bases: 4. The CDR3 is made up of 15 amino acids. Here the CDR3 DNA reads TGTGCCAGCAGCCGACTAGCGGGGGGATCAGAGACCCAGTACTTC. Its protein is CASSRLAGGSETQYF.

This clonotype was observed at least ten times. The rearrangement joins TRBV20-1 to TRBJ1-5, with D tentatively TRBD1 (6 bases). Germline loops: CDR1 DFQATT, CDR2 SNEGSKA (reference sequence). Trimming left V 5 bases short and J 4 bases short, with 15 bases between. CDR3 size: 14 residues. CDR3 nucleotides: TGCAGTGCTCCTACAGGGTTGAGTAATCAGCCCCAGCATTTT. Translating it yields CSAPTGLSNQPQHF.

This clonotype has a handful of counts. The CDR3 loop reads CATSQGQDKNIQYF. The CDR3 DNA is TGTGCCACCAGTCAGGGGCAGGACAAAAACATTCAGTACTTC. This rearrangement joins TRBV24-1 to TRBJ2-4; tentatively, D is TRBD1 (6 bases). This CDR3 region has 14 residues. CDR1 is KGHDR and CDR2 is SFDVKD in the germline V gene. Trimming removed 6 bases at V and 3 bases at J, with 11 bases between.

This rearrangement joins TRBV7-2 to TRBJ2-7, with 8 bases matching TRBD1. This CDR3 is 14 amino acids long. The V gene end was trimmed by 2 bases and the J gene end by 6 bases; junction bases not matched to a gene: 6. Germline V gene lookup returns CDR1 SGHTA and CDR2 FQGNSA. The CDR3 loop reads CASSLQTGEREQYF. Written as DNA, the CDR3 is TGTGCCAGCAGCTTACAGACAGGGGAACGCGAGCAGTACTTC. The full variable domain, rest sourced from reference TRBV7-2 and TRBJ2-7, is GAGVSQSPSNKVTEKGKDVELRCDPISGHTALYWYRQSLGQGLEFLIYFQGNSAPDKSGLPSDRFSAERTGGSVSTLTIQRTQQEDSAVYLCASSLQTGEREQYFGPGTRLTVT.

The chain carries TRBV5-1 and TRBJ1-2; 10 nucleotides align to TRBD1. Germline lookup yields CDR1 SGHRS and CDR2 YFSETQ. The CDR3 is 18 residues long. After removal of 0 bases from V and 4 bases from J, the junction contained 12 bases not matched to a gene. The CDR3: CASSLEGTGVADFYGYTF. CDR3 bases: TGCGCCAGCAGCTTGGAGGGGACAGGGGTCGCCGATTTCTATGGCTACACCTTC.

This clonotype occurred a few times. Since no conserved phenylalanine or tryptophan closes the CDR3, a read error is the likely cause. The chain has TRBV5-5 and TRBJ2-7; D gene unclear. Germline values: CDR1 SGHKS, CDR2 YYEKEE (reference sequence). The CDR3 has 14 residues. Trimming left V 4 bases short and J 2 bases short, with 13 bases between. The CDR3 is CASSPTRNPYEQYL. The CDR3 DNA sequence: TGTGCCAGCAGCCCGACACGGAACCCCTACGAGCAGTACCTC.